The TCR beta chain described here comes from a study of blood T cell repertoires in COVID-19. Study background: Acute-phase and convalescent COVID-19 samples originated in the United States, Italy and Spain. The cDNA or gDNA used as material had been derived from T cells, B-cell-depleted T cells, or PBMCs.

J was trimmed by 4 bases and V by 10 bases; bases with no gene match: 9. The CDR3 runs 14 residues. Germline-derived CDR1 and CDR2 are MDHEN and SYDVKM. This clone is a singleton in its sample. How the authors handled the data: Reference gene primer amplification gave estimated nucleated cell counts. The assay was immunoSEQ multiplex PCR, and TCRdb's table has in-frame clones only and misses some. D and trimming were read from the DNA, whereas the V and J calls and clone size are those reported in that table. The data contain some 160,000 clones, roughly 85% of them singletons. Sequenced material: peripheral blood. The clonotype originates from a woman of 80 years or more with acute or convalescent COVID-19. The chain has TRBV28 and TRBJ2-2; 7 bases line up with TRBD1. For the CDR3, the DNA is TGTGCCACCTCCGAGACAGGGATCACCGGGGAGCTGTTTTTT. It codes for CATSETGITGELFF.